The T cell receptor (beta chain) described here comes from a study of control samples from healthy donors and cancer patients. Repertoires were generated with immunoSEQ multiplex PCR, while TCRdb's copy carries only in-frame clones and drops some. The table has 150,000 to 180,000 clones, roughly 94% seen once; the top ten hold approximately 6.1%. Germline CDR1 SGHRS, CDR2 YFSETQ. Germline trimming cut 0 bases from V and 6 bases from J; bases unmatched to any gene: 5. The CDR3 is 15 residues long. The chain combines TRBV5-1 with TRBJ2-1; TRBD1 matches 8 bases. Sequenced sample: blood. The receptor comes from a man aged 35 to 55 in good health. The CDR3 protein is CASSLVGQGLNEQFF. CDR3 DNA sequence: TGCGCCAGCAGCTTGGTTGGACAGGGACTCAATGAGCAGTTCTTC.